These 26 T cell receptor beta chains came from one sample sequenced in a study of blood T cell repertoires in COVID-19. Sequencing used immunoSEQ multiplex PCR; TCRdb keeps in-frame clones, though not all of them. This sample has 30,000 to 40,000 clones, with around four fifths found just once. The sample consisted of peripheral blood. The receptors shown here come from a man in his 60s with COVID-19, enrolled during active disease.

This clone was seen only a few times. This chain uses TRBV18 with TRBJ1-2; D unclear. The V end was cut by 5 bases, the J end by 0 bases, with 13 bases between. This CDR3 spans 15 amino acids. Germline V gene lookup returns CDR1 KGHSH and CDR2 LQKENI. This CDR3 is CASSVKTQSNYGYTF. The CDR3 DNA sequence: TGTGCCAGCTCAGTTAAGACACAGTCTAACTATGGCTACACCTTC. Using reference TRBV18 and TRBJ1-2 for the parts outside the CDR3, the full variable domain is NAGVMQNPRHLVRRRGQEARLRCSPMKGHSHVYWYRQLPEEGLKFMVYLQKENIIDESGMPKERFSAEFPKEGPSILRIQQVVRGDSAAYFCASSVKTQSNYGYTFGSGTRLTVV.

This clone occurred once. The chain carries TRBV4-1 and TRBJ1-1, with 7 nucleotides matching TRBD1. V was pared by 0 bases and J by 0 bases, with 1 base of the junction left unmatched. Germline V gene lookup returns CDR1 MGHRA and CDR2 YSYEKL. CDR3 length equals 15 residues. The CDR3 sequence: CASSQEGTVNTEAFF. In DNA, the CDR3 is TGCGCCAGCAGCCAAGAAGGGACAGTGAACACTGAAGCTTTCTTT.

The chain is built from TRBV6-5 and TRBJ2-1; possibly TRBD1 for D (5 bases). V lost 10 bases to trimming and J lost 10 bases, with 20 bases between them. The length of the CDR3 is 13 residues. Germline CDR1 reads MNHEY; CDR2 reads SVGAGI. CDR3 in amino acids: CATEYLQGYEQFF. CDR3 nucleotide sequence: TGTGCCACCGAATATTTGCAGGGTTACGAGCAGTTCTTC.

The sample holds a few counts of this clone. The J gene is TRBJ2-3, the V gene TRBV15; no definite D call. The CDR3 consists of 14 residues. Germline V lookup: CDR1 LNHNV, CDR2 YYDKDF (reference sequence). Trimming removed 0 bases at V and 2 bases at J, with 6 bases between. The CDR3 region has the DNA TGTGCCACCAGCAGAGATCTCGTCACAGATACGCAGTATTTT. Encoded protein: CATSRDLVTDTQYF.

This clone came up a few times. J is TRBJ1-2 and V is TRBV7-9; no firm D call. Germline V CDR1 and CDR2: SEHNR, FQNEAQ (reference sequence). The CDR3 totals 12 residues. V was trimmed by 2 bases and J by 4 bases, leaving 5 bases between them. As DNA, the CDR3 is TGTGCCAGCAGCTTAAGGAGCTATGGCTACACCTTC. It is translated as CASSLRSYGYTF.

In this sample, this clone turned up a few times. The genes are TRBV5-1 and TRBJ1-6; TRBD1 matches at 11 bases. The junction had 4 bases not matched to a gene; V was cut back by 3 bases and J by 8 bases. The CDR3 loop spans 15 amino acids. CDR1 is SGHRS, CDR2 YFSETQ, per germline. The CDR3 nucleotides are TGCGCCAGCAGCTCCGGACAGGGGGCTTATTCACCCCTCCACTTT. The encoded protein is CASSSGQGAYSPLHF.

The genes are TRBV7-2 and TRBJ2-2; TRBD1 might be the D (5 bases). Trimming took off 3 bases at V and 0 bases at J, with 8 bases between the two ends. The length of the CDR3 is 15 residues. Germline V gene data show CDR1 as SGHTA and CDR2 as FQGNSA. The CDR3 loop reads CASSLKQANTGELFF. In DNA, the CDR3 is TGTGCCAGCAGCTTGAAACAGGCGAACACCGGGGAGCTGTTTTTT.

This chain joins TRBV19 and TRBJ2-1; 12 bases fit TRBD2. The V and J ends lost 1 base and 3 bases, in that order; junction bases with no gene match: 10. The germline CDR1 and CDR2 sequences are LNHDA and SQIVND (reference sequence). This CDR3 is built from 19 residues. CDR3 DNA: TGTGCCAGTAGTATAGGACTAGCGGGAGATAAGGGGTTCTACAATGAGCAGTTCTTC. Residues: CASSIGLAGDKGFYNEQFF. Based on the CDR3 plus reference TRBV19 and TRBJ2-1, the full variable domain is DGGITQSPKYLFRKEGQNVTLSCEQNLNHDAMYWYRQDPGQGLRLIYYSQIVNDFQKGDIAEGYSVSREKKESFPLTVTSAQKNPTAFYLCASSIGLAGDKGFYNEQFFGPGTRLTVL.

This chain links TRBV9 with TRBJ1-6, with a weak D call TRBD1 (6 bases). Trimming took 0 bases from V and 6 from J, leaving 16 bases between them. Germline CDR1 SGDLS, CDR2 YYNGEE. The length of the CDR3 is 17 residues. Here the CDR3 DNA reads TGTGCCAGCAGCGTAGACGGGGGGGCAGGGGTTAATTCACCCCTCCACTTT. It is translated as CASSVDGGAGVNSPLHF. Complete variable domain (other parts from reference TRBV9 and TRBJ1-6): DSGVTQTPKHLITATGQRVTLRCSPRSGDLSVYWYQQSLDQGLQFLIQYYNGEERAKGNILERFSAQQFPDLHSELNLSSLELGDSALYFCASSVDGGAGVNSPLHFGNGTRLTVT.

The chain links TRBV10-3 to TRBJ2-5, with TRBD1 matching over 7 bases. The CDR3 is made up of 16 amino acids. Germline trimming cut 2 bases from V and 1 base from J; bases unmatched to any gene: 7. Germline values: CDR1 ENHRY, CDR2 SYGVKD. This CDR3 is CAISESAGTAQETQYF. The CDR3 nucleotides are TGTGCCATCAGTGAGAGCGCCGGGACAGCCCAAGAGACCCAGTACTTC.

The chain joins TRBV11-2 to TRBJ1-1, with D perhaps matching TRBD1 (5 bases). The CDR3 length is 13 residues. Trimming shortened V by 0 bases and J by 6 bases, and 8 bases separated the two germline ends. Germline CDR1 is SGHAT and CDR2 is FQNNGV. This CDR3 reads CASSLEGGSEAFF. Written as DNA, the CDR3 is TGTGCCAGCAGCTTAGAGGGGGGGTCTGAAGCTTTCTTT.

V gene TRBV27 combines with J gene TRBJ2-2; TRBD2 is a possible D gene (6 bases). Looked up from germline, CDR1 is MNHEY and CDR2 is SMNVEV (reference sequence). This CDR3 is 18 amino acids long. V was trimmed by 5 bases and J by 1 base, leaving 20 bases between them. The CDR3 nucleotides are TGTGCCAGCAGTCCCTACGCCGGTGCGGGAATGAACACCGGGGAGCTGTTTTTT. This codes for CASSPYAGAGMNTGELFF.

The chain employs TRBV5-1 and TRBJ1-1; D is ambiguous. CDR3 size: 16 residues. The ends were cut back, 1 base at V and 2 bases at J, with 15 bases in the middle. Germline CDR1 and CDR2: SGHRS and YFSETQ. The DNA for the CDR3 is TGCGCCAGCAGCTTGACGGGAGGCGGCCTTAACACTGAAGCTTTCTTT. As protein: CASSLTGGGLNTEAFF.

This clone was counted between two and nine times. This sequence joins TRBV11-2 and TRBJ1-3; D remains ambiguous. Per the germline V gene, CDR1 is SGHAT and CDR2 is FQNNGV. The CDR3 has 14 amino acids. The V gene lost 1 base and the J gene lost 2 bases, with 6 bases spanning the gap. CDR3 nucleotide sequence: TGTGCCAGCAGCTTAGGAACGGCTGGAAACACCATATATTTT. It encodes CASSLGTAGNTIYF.

This clone was detected only once. The chain couples TRBV5-1 to TRBJ1-2; D possibly corresponds to TRBD1 (5 bases). Germline CDR1 and CDR2: SGHRS and YFSETQ. The V end was cut by 4 bases, the J end by 4 bases, with 23 bases between. CDR3 length equals 17 residues. In DNA form, the CDR3 reads TGCGCCAGCAGCGCTTACGACACCGGGACTACTTTCTATGGCTACACCTTC. Translated, it gives CASSAYDTGTTFYGYTF.

V and J are TRBV14 and TRBJ2-3; D is possibly TRBD2 (7 bases). Germline assignment: CDR1 SGHDN and CDR2 FVKESK. This CDR3 spans 14 amino acids. Trimming took 1 base from V and 6 from J, leaving 11 bases between them. The CDR3 protein is CASSQGRGADTQYF. CDR3 DNA: TGTGCCAGCAGCCAAGGACGGGGGGCTGATACGCAGTATTTT.

The chain couples TRBV27 to TRBJ1-2, with 9 bases fitting TRBD1. V shed 6 bases and J 4 bases; nucleotides not matched to a gene: 3. CDR3 length equals 13 residues. Germline lookup yields CDR1 MNHEY and CDR2 SMNVEV (reference sequence). The CDR3 DNA is TGTGCCAGCAGGAAGACAGGGGGCTATGGCTACACCTTC. Encoded protein: CASRKTGGYGYTF.

This chain connects TRBV27 to TRBJ1-5, with D possibly TRBD1 on 6 matching bases. The CDR3 is made up of 12 amino acids. Germline V gene sequence: CDR1 MNHEY, CDR2 SMNVEV (reference sequence). Between the trimmed V and J ends, which lost 7 bases and 14 bases, there was a span of 18 bases. CDR3 DNA sequence: TGTGCCAGCACACCCCTTATCGACAGGAAGCATTTT. It encodes CASTPLIDRKHF.

The chain recombines TRBV7-9 with TRBJ2-1; 10 bases match TRBD1. J lost 6 bases, V lost 5 bases, and 7 bases had no gene match. There are 15 residues in the CDR3. Germline-derived CDR1 and CDR2 are SEHNR and FQNEAQ (reference sequence). CDR3: CASSIDRDRGNEQFF. DNA for the CDR3: TGTGCCAGCAGCATTGACCGGGACAGGGGCAATGAGCAGTTCTTC.

This chain connects TRBV11-2 to TRBJ1-1; the D gene is possibly TRBD1 (5 bases). The CDR3 runs to 13 residues. Germline CDR1 reads SGHAT; CDR2 reads FQNNGV. With 7 bases removed from V and 1 base from J, the gap between germline ends came to 10 bases. CDR3 residues: CASTKRGNTEAFF. The CDR3 DNA reads TGTGCCAGCACCAAAAGGGGGAACACTGAAGCTTTCTTT.

The gene calls are TRBV5-5 and TRBJ2-7; 9 bases map to TRBD1. This CDR3 region has 14 residues. The J segment lost 6 bases and the V segment lost 1 base, leaving 5 bases of the junction unmatched. The germline V gene encodes CDR1 SGHKS and CDR2 YYEKEE (reference sequence). The CDR3: CASSLLTGGAEQYF. The CDR3 DNA is TGTGCCAGCAGCTTGCTAACAGGGGGCGCCGAGCAGTACTTC. Supplemented by reference TRBV5-5 and TRBJ2-7, the full variable domain reads DAGVTQSPTHLIKTRGQQVTLRCSPISGHKSVSWYQQVLGQGPQFIFQYYEKEERGRGNFPDRFSARQFPNYSSELNVNALLLGDSALYLCASSLLTGGAEQYFGPGTRLTVT.

This chain uses TRBV6-1 with TRBJ1-3; TRBD1 matches 7 bases. Germline CDR1 MNHNS, CDR2 SASEGT. J lost 4 bases, V lost 7 bases, and 10 bases had no gene match. There are 15 residues in the CDR3. CDR3 loop: CASTGTGDRGNTIYF. Written as DNA, the CDR3 is TGTGCCAGCACCGGAACAGGGGATAGGGGAAACACCATATATTTT.

The chain employs TRBV15 and TRBJ2-7, with a tentative D call TRBD1 (6 bases). Between the trimmed V and J ends, which lost 0 bases and 2 bases, there was a span of 8 bases. The CDR3 spans 14 residues. The V gene's germline CDR1 is LNHNV and CDR2 YYDKDF (reference sequence). The CDR3 is CATSRDQGTYEQYF. The CDR3, as DNA: TGTGCCACCAGCAGAGATCAGGGGACCTACGAGCAGTACTTC.

J is TRBJ2-7 and V is TRBV5-4; 12 bases agree with TRBD1. Per the germline V gene, CDR1 is SGHNT and CDR2 is YYREEE (reference sequence). V was clipped by 4 bases and J by 6 bases; unmatched bases: 5. The CDR3 spans 14 residues. The CDR3 loop reads CASSPGQGALEQYF. CDR3 DNA sequence: TGTGCCAGCAGCCCGGGACAGGGGGCTCTCGAGCAGTACTTC.

J is TRBJ2-1 and V is TRBV4-1; TRBD2 matches at 11 bases. The V gene end was trimmed by 3 bases and the J gene end by 1 base; junction bases not matched to a gene: 8. This CDR3 has 18 amino acids. The germline CDR1 and CDR2 sequences are MGHRA and YSYEKL. In DNA, the CDR3 is TGCGCCAGCAGCCATACTAGCGGGAGAGCTAATTCCTACAATGAGCAGTTCTTC. Translating gives CASSHTSGRANSYNEQFF.

This rearrangement joins TRBV28 to TRBJ2-4; 7 bases are a match to TRBD2. Germline V gene sequence: CDR1 MDHEN, CDR2 SYDVKM. V gave up 5 bases and J gave up 7 bases; unmatched junction bases: 5. The CDR3 is 13 amino acids. CDR3: CASSPGEGNIQYF. The CDR3 nucleotides read TGTGCCAGCAGTCCGGGGGAGGGGAACATTCAGTACTTC.